The present T cell receptor (beta chain) was sequenced within a study of T cell repertoires in cytomegalovirus infection. Whole-study context: CMV epitopes in the study were HLA-C-restricted (recently identified) and HLA-B-restricted (well studied). Evidence of both CMV infection and a matching HLA type came from public TCR beta signatures.

The V gene lost 8 bases and the J gene lost 7 bases, with 17 bases spanning the gap. The CDR3 extends over 14 amino acids. The study, taken as a whole, reports: Identification of carriers of CMV plus the relevant HLA was achieved through cumulative public TCR beta family frequency. Dominating the ex vivo response were HLA-C-restricted CMV-specific TCR beta clonotypes.

With respect to this clonotype: Antigen specificity is unknown. A much bigger clone sits one base away, suggesting this may be a read error.

TCRdb redid the calling of the reads with MiXCR, one entry per CDR3 protein. The sample includes roughly 920,000 distinct CDR3 sequences, about 33% of them seen just once. The clonotype originates from a human donor in good health (CMV status not recorded). Some clones in this sample may be carry-over from other donors' samples. The chain employs TRBV12-3 or TRBV12-4 and TRBJ2-2; D may be TRBD1 (5 bases). Sequences were derived from cultured CD8+ T cells from PBMCs, sampled from culture after CMV antigen stimulation. The CDR3 DNA follows: TGTGCCAGCGGCCCGATTCAGGGTGACGGGGAGCTGTTTTTT. Its translation: CASGPIQGDGELFF.